These 3 T cell receptor beta chains originate from one sample sequenced in a study of CD8 T cells in ankylosing spondylitis. TCRdb passed the 5' RACE reads through MiXCR, listing each CDR3 protein once. Found here are 700,000 or so distinct CDR3 sequences, about 20% of them singletons; the top ten hold 15% to 20%. No antigen is known for these receptors. Findings and caveats of the study: One TCR beta motif, made up of about 8 highly homologous variants, appeared characteristic of ankylosing spondylitis blood.

Specimen: blood, either unsorted or a sorted T cell fraction (not recorded which). Every receptor here comes from a male donor with ankylosing spondylitis.

V and J are TRBV4-3 and TRBJ2-7; TRBD1 aligns across 8 bases. The CDR3 consists of 16 residues. The V gene end was trimmed by 0 bases and the J gene end by 2 bases; junction bases not matched to a gene: 6. Germline lookup yields CDR1 LGHNA and CDR2 YSLEER. The CDR3 sequence is CASSQDPGGSTYEQYF. The CDR3 DNA reads as TGCGCCAGCAGCCAAGACCCAGGGGGCTCTACCTACGAGCAGTACTTC.

V usage is TRBV11-2 and J usage is TRBJ2-7; 8 bases fit TRBD2. Germline CDR1 is SGHAT and CDR2 is FQNNGV. CDR3 length: 17 residues. The J segment lost 1 base and the V segment lost 1 base, leaving 9 bases of the junction unmatched. The CDR3 here is CASSLARGSGSSYEQYF. The DNA of the CDR3 is TGTGCCAGCAGCTTAGCCCGGGGGAGCGGGAGTTCCTACGAGCAGTACTTC. Drawing the rest from reference TRBV11-2 and TRBJ2-7, the complete variable domain is EAGVAQSPRYKIIEKRQSVAFWCNPISGHATLYWYQQILGQGPKLLIQFQNNGVVDDSQLPKDRFSAERLKGVDSTLKIQPAKLEDSAVYLCASSLARGSGSSYEQYFGPGTRLTVT.

V gene TRBV20-1 combines with J gene TRBJ2-4; D is perhaps TRBD2 (7 bases). This CDR3 is 15 amino acids long. V was cut by 5 bases and J by 0 bases, with 14 bases left in between. The germline CDR1 and CDR2 sequences are DFQATT and SNEGSKA (reference sequence). CDR3 residues: CSASTGGLAKNIQYF. CDR3 sequence (DNA): TGCAGTGCTTCGACCGGGGGGCTAGCCAAAAACATTCAGTACTTC.